Detailed here is one TCR beta chain. This sample is drawn from a study of Ad26.COV2.S vaccination and SARS-CoV-2 variants. Trimming took 4 bases from V and 5 from J, leaving 8 bases between them. Germline CDR1 reads MNHEY; CDR2 reads SMNVEV (reference sequence). The CDR3 length is 12 residues. Sample treatment: some 19 received Ad26.COV2.S at low or high dose, single or two shots; about 5 received placebo; per-sample allocation not given. The study sampled participants on day 63 after the first vaccine or placebo injection. Method: immunoSEQ multiplex PCR; TCRdb's copy keeps in-frame clones and lacks some. Of 350,000 to 500,000 clones in the sample, less than 95% were seen once.

The sequence was obtained from a person aged 18-60 years who received the Ad26.COV2.S COVID-19 vaccine or a placebo. This chain joins TRBV27 and TRBJ1-2; no clear D. The sample was peripheral blood, taken in a trial of Ad26.COV2.S vaccine versus placebo. CDR3 bases: TGTGCCAGCAGTTCGGCCGGGTATGGCTACACCTTC. This encodes CASSSAGYGYTF.